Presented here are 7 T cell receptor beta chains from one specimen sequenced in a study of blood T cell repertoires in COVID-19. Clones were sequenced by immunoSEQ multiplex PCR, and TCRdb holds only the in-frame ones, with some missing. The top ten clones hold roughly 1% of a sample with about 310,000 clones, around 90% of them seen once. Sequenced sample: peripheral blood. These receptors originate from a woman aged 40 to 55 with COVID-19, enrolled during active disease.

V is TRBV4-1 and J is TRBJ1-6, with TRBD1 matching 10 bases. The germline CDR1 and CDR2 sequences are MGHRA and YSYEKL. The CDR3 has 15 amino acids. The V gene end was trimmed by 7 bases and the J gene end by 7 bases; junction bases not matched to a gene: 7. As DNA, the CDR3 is TGCGCCAGCACCCCCTCGGGACAGGGGAATTCACCCCTCCACTTT. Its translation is CASTPSGQGNSPLHF.

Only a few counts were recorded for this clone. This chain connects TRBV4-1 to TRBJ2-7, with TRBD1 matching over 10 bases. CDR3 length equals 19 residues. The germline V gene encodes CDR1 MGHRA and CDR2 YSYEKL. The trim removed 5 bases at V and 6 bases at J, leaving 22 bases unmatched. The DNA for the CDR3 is TGCGCCAGCAGCGCCAGATACACCGGGACAGGGGACCGACTAGCCGAGCAGTACTTC. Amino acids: CASSARYTGTGDRLAEQYF.

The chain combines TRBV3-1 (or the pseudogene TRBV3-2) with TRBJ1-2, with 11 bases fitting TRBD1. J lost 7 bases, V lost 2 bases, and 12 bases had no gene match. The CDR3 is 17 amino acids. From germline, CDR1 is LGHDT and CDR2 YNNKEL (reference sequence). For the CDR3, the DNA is TGTGCCAGCAGCCAATCCCAAATGGGGACAGGGGGGATTGGCTACACCTTC. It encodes CASSQSQMGTGGIGYTF.

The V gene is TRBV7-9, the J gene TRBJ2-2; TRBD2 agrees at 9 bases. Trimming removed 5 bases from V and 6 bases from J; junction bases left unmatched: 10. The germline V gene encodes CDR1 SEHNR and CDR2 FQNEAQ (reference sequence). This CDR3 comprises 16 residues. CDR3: CASSPFSGSRAGELFF. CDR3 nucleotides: TGTGCCAGCAGCCCGTTTAGCGGGAGCCGGGCCGGGGAGCTGTTTTTT.

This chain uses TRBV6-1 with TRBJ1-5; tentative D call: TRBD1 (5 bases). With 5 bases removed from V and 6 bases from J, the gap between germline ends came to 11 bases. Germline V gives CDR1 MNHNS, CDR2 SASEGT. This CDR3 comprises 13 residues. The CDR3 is CASSQGRAQPQHF. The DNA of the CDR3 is TGTGCCAGCAGTCAGGGCCGGGCTCAGCCCCAGCATTTT.

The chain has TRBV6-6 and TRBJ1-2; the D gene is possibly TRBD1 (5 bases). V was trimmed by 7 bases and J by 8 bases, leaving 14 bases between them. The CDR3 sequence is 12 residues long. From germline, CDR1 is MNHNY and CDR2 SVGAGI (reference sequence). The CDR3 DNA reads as TGTGCCAGCACTCACCGGGGGTACGGCTACACCTTC. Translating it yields CASTHRGYGYTF.

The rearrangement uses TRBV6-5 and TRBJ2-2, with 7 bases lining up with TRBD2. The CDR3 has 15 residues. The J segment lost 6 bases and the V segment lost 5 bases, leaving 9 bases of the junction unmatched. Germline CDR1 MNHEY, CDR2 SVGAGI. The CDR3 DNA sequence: TGTGCCAGCAGTCAACGCGGGAGCCTGCCCGGGGAGCTGTTTTTT. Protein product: CASSQRGSLPGELFF.